The clone carrying this T cell receptor (beta chain) has a single count. The antigen is not known. This record comes from a study of CD4 T cells in relation to SARS-CoV-2 and coronaviruses. For the study at large: TCR beta CDR3s were sequenced after roughly 10-day antigen culture of PBMCs.

Sequencing used immunoSEQ multiplex PCR; TCRdb keeps in-frame clones, though not all of them. The sample shows 20,000 to 25,000 clones, less than 85% of them seen only once. The unexposed donors gave CD4+ T cells in about 2011-2018, prior to COVID-19. After roughly ten days of culture, CD4+ T cells were isolated. With 2 bases clipped from V and 4 bases from J, the junction kept 4 bases outside the gene matches. The CDR3 length is 15 residues. Germline CDR1 MDHEN, CDR2 SYDVKM. This clonotype originated in a human donor in good health. This chain uses TRBV28 with TRBJ2-3, with 9 bases matching TRBD1. Sequenced input: CD4+ T cells from PBMCs, cultured in vitro. CDR3: CASSLTGGRADTQYF. In DNA form, the CDR3 reads TGTGCCAGCAGTTTAACAGGGGGCAGGGCAGATACGCAGTATTTT.